These 3 T cell receptor beta chains were sequenced from one sample in a study of CD4 T cells in relation to SARS-CoV-2 and coronaviruses. TCRdb keeps only in-frame clones here, not all; method: immunoSEQ multiplex PCR. This table has roughly 61,000 clones, approximately 90% appearing once. Unexposed donor CD4+ T cells date from 2011-2018, before the COVID-19 pandemic. The sequencing input was memory CD4+ T cells from PBMCs. These receptors all come from a human donor in good health.

This chain connects TRBV5-8 to TRBJ2-7; D remains ambiguous. CDR1 and CDR2 from the germline V gene are SGHTS and YDEGEE. This CDR3 spans 14 amino acids. V was shortened by 5 bases and J by 3 bases, with 15 bases between the two germline ends. CDR3 sequence: CASRIDTSFYEQYF. CDR3 DNA: TGTGCCAGCAGGATTGACACCTCTTTCTACGAGCAGTACTTC.

The genes are TRBV6-1 and TRBJ2-3, with unresolved D. The V gene's germline CDR1 is MNHNS and CDR2 SASEGT. The CDR3 has 13 amino acids. With 6 bases removed from V and 4 bases from J, the gap between germline ends came to 11 bases. CDR3 region: CASSLRSPDTQYF. In DNA, the CDR3 is TGTGCCAGCAGCCTCCGGAGCCCAGATACGCAGTATTTT.

The V and J genes are TRBV10-3 and TRBJ2-1; 8 bases are shared with TRBD2. V lost 0 bases and J lost 7; bases outside the gene matches: 8. CDR3 size: 16 residues. The germline V gene encodes CDR1 ENHRY and CDR2 SYGVKD. The CDR3 spells CAISESAAGAGNEQFF. CDR3 coding DNA: TGTGCCATCAGTGAGTCAGCAGCGGGGGCCGGGAATGAGCAGTTCTTC.